The 8 T cell receptor beta chains in this list originate from one sample, sequenced in a study of blood T cell repertoires in COVID-19. Only in-frame clones appear in the TCRdb table, and some are missing; sequencing was by immunoSEQ multiplex PCR. This sample carries roughly 15,000 clones, about 85% of them seen once, and the ten largest clones take 17%. The sequenced sample consisted of peripheral blood. The source is a man in his forties or fifties with active COVID-19.

This chain joins TRBV24-1 and TRBJ2-1, with 8 nucleotides matching TRBD2. With V trimmed by 3 bases and J by 8 bases, 11 bases remained unmatched. Germline assignment: CDR1 KGHDR and CDR2 SFDVKD. The CDR3 is 16 residues long. CDR3 sequence: CATSDLPAREAHEQFF. DNA of the CDR3: TGTGCCACCAGTGATCTTCCCGCGCGGGAGGCCCATGAGCAGTTCTTC.

V gene TRBV19 combines with J gene TRBJ2-7; D remains ambiguous. Trimming shortened V by 3 bases and J by 1 base, and 13 bases separated the two germline ends. Germline CDR1 and CDR2: LNHDA and SQIVND (reference sequence). This CDR3 is built from 15 residues. The CDR3 sequence: CASSISIGGSYEQYF. CDR3 DNA: TGTGCCAGTAGTATCTCTATCGGCGGATCCTACGAGCAGTACTTC.

This sequence joins TRBV5-6 and TRBJ2-3; D is ambiguous. There are 15 residues in the CDR3. The V gene's germline CDR1 is SGHDT and CDR2 YYEEEE. V shed 2 bases and J shed 3 bases, with 13 bases lying between them. The CDR3 here is CASSFGNSFTDTQYF. Here the CDR3 DNA reads TGTGCCAGCAGCTTTGGAAACAGTTTTACAGATACGCAGTATTTT.

The rearrangement links TRBV5-1 to TRBJ2-1, with TRBD1 matching over 11 bases. The CDR3 is made up of 14 amino acids. The J segment lost 10 bases and the V segment lost 3 bases, leaving 6 bases of the junction unmatched. Looked up from germline, CDR1 is SGHRS and CDR2 is YFSETQ. The CDR3 DNA follows: TGCGCCAGCAGCTCCGGGACAGGGGGGTTGGAGCAGTTCTTC. This codes for CASSSGTGGLEQFF.

This chain joins TRBV4-3 and TRBJ1-1, with D perhaps matching TRBD1 (5 bases). Trimming removed 0 bases from V and 0 bases from J, with 14 bases in between. Germline V gene data show CDR1 as LGHNA and CDR2 as YSLEER. The CDR3 is 17 residues long. The chain's CDR3 is CASSQDSGGRMNTEAFF. The CDR3 bases are TGCGCCAGCAGCCAAGATTCGGGGGGAAGGATGAACACTGAAGCTTTCTTT.

V gene TRBV28 combines with J gene TRBJ2-7, with 7 bases identical to TRBD2. Trimming cost V 7 bases and J 3 bases; bases outside gene matches: 6. CDR1 MDHEN and CDR2 SYDVKM come from the germline V gene. This CDR3 has 13 amino acids. CDR3 loop: CASISGGNYEQYF. In nucleotides, the CDR3 is TGTGCCAGCATCTCCGGGGGGAACTACGAGCAGTACTTC.

The chain is built from TRBV10-3 and TRBJ1-1; D remains unclear. CDR1 and CDR2 (germline): ENHRY, SYGVKD. This CDR3 has 14 amino acids. The V gene lost 8 bases and the J gene lost 1 base, with 14 bases spanning the gap. The CDR3 DNA sequence: TGTGCCATCGGTTCCGAACTCCGGAACACTGAAGCTTTCTTT. Its protein is CAIGSELRNTEAFF.

The genes are TRBV2 and TRBJ1-1; D may be TRBD1 (5 bases). CDR3 size: 12 residues. Germline V lookup: CDR1 SNHLY, CDR2 FYNNEI. The V gene lost 3 bases and the J gene lost 3 bases, with 5 bases spanning the gap. CDR3: CASSDRDTEAFF. The CDR3 DNA is TGTGCCAGCAGTGACAGGGACACTGAAGCTTTCTTT.